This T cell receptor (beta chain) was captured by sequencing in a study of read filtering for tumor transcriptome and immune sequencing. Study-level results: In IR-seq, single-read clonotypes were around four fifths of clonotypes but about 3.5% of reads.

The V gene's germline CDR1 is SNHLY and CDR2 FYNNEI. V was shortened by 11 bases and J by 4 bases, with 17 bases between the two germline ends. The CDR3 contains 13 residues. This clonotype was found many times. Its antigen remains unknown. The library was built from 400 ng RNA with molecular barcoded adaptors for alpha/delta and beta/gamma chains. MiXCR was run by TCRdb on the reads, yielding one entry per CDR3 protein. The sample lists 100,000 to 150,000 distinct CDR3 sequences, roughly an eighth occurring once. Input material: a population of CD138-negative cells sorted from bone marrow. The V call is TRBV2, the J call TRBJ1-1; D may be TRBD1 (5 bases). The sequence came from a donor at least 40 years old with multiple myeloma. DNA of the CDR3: TGTGCCCCTGTAGTGGGGGTTGGCACTGAAGCTTTCTTT. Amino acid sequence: CAPVVGVGTEAFF.